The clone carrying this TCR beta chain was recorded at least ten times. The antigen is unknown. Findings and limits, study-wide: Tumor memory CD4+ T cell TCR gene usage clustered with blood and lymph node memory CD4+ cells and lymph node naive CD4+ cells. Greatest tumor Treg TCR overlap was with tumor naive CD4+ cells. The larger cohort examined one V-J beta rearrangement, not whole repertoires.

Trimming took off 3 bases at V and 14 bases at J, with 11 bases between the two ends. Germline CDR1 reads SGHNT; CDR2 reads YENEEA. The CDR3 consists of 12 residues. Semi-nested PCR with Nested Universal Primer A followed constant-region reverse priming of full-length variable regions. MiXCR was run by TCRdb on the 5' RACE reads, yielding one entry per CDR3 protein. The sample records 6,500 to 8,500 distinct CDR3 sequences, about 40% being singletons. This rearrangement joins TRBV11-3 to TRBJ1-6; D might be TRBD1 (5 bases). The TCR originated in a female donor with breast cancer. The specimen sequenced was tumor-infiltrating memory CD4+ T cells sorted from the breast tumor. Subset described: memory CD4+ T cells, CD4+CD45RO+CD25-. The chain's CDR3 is CASSLGDAALHF. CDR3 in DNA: TGTGCCAGCAGCTTGGGGGACGCCGCCCTCCACTTT. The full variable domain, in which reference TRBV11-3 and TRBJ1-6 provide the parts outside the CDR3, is EAGVVQSPRYKIIEKKQPVAFWCNPISGHNTLYWYLQNLGQGPELLIRYENEEAVDDSQLPKDRFSAERLKGVDSTLKIQPAELGDSAVYLCASSLGDAALHFGNGTRLTVT.